The 23 T cell receptor beta chains below all came from one sample that was sequenced in a study of identical twins (TCRdb year 2016). Library prep was done by 5' RACE. This sample was sequenced with an Illumina HiSeq 2000. TCRdb reran the public reads through fastp at Q25 and MiXCR, keeping productive beta chains. Records with the same CDR3 protein are collapsed into one entry carrying the most frequent genes and DNA. The sample profile shows about 470,000 distinct CDR3 sequences; roughly a quarter of them were found once. The leading ten clones occupy 2.9% of the sample. These data also formed part of another study, on T cells expressing NK-cell markers.

The sequencing sample was made of CD4+ T cells sorted from blood. These receptors were taken from a young woman in good health.

V and J are TRBV3-1 and TRBJ2-7; 7 positions agree with TRBD1. Per germline, CDR1 LGHDT and CDR2 YNNKEL (reference sequence). The J segment lost 2 bases and the V segment lost 3 bases, leaving 4 bases of the junction unmatched. The CDR3 spans 14 residues. CDR3 sequence: CASSQPGTAYEQYF. The CDR3 DNA follows: TGTGCCAGCAGCCAGCCCGGGACAGCCTACGAGCAGTACTTC.

This clonotype was picked up a small number of times. This chain uses TRBV5-1 with TRBJ1-2; D is unclear. The CDR3 length is 13 residues. Germline values: CDR1 SGHRS, CDR2 YFSETQ. V was shortened by 2 bases and J by 8 bases, with 13 bases between the two germline ends. In nucleotides, the CDR3 is TGCGCCAGCAGCTTCTCCGAGGAGCCAGGCTACACCTTC. Its translation is CASSFSEEPGYTF.

The table lists this clonotype with a few counts. The chain uses TRBV12-3 or TRBV12-4 and TRBJ1-1, with 10 bases fitting TRBD1. V gave up 3 bases and J gave up 10 bases; unmatched junction bases: 8. The CDR3 runs to 14 residues. The CDR3: CASSFLRTGGRAFF. CDR3 bases: TGTGCCAGCAGTTTTCTGAGGACAGGGGGGCGAGCTTTCTTT.

This chain connects TRBV30 to TRBJ1-6; no firm D call. CDR3 size: 16 residues. Trimming removed 0 bases from V and 6 bases from J, with 15 bases in between. Germline assignment: CDR1 GTSNPN and CDR2 SVGIG (reference sequence). CDR3 residues: CAWSVVGSRLNSPLHF. The CDR3 DNA reads as TGTGCCTGGAGTGTGGTAGGATCGCGGCTTAATTCACCCCTCCACTTT.

This clonotype came up a few times. The chain combines TRBV28 with TRBJ2-3, with 11 nucleotides matching TRBD2. With 7 bases clipped from V and 3 bases from J, the junction kept 9 bases outside the gene matches. CDR3 length: 16 amino acids. Germline V gene sequence: CDR1 MDHEN, CDR2 SYDVKM. CDR3 sequence (DNA): TGTGCCAGCACCTATACCTTAGCGGGGGGGACAGATACGCAGTATTTT. It is translated as CASTYTLAGGTDTQYF.

This clonotype was seen at least ten times. The DNA of the CDR3 is TGCAGTGCTAGGAGCCCCGGGTCGGCCAGCTCCTACAATGAGCAGTTCTTC. Translating it yields CSARSPGSASSYNEQFF. The chain uses TRBV20-1 and TRBJ2-1; unclear D gene. V lost 3 bases, J lost 0 bases, and 18 bases lay in between. The CDR3 is 17 amino acids. In germline, CDR1 is DFQATT, CDR2 SNEGSKA (reference sequence).

With respect to this clonotype: This may arise from a read error, as a much more abundant clone is one base away. The V and J genes are TRBV10-3 and TRBJ1-5, with D hard to call. CDR1 is ENHRY, CDR2 SYGVKD, per germline. Deletions cut 5 bases from V and 7 bases from J, with 15 bases between. The CDR3 loop spans 14 amino acids. The CDR3 DNA reads TGTGCCATCAGTACTGGCCCACCCGAGCAGCCCCAGCATTTT. It encodes CAISTGPPEQPQHF.

The CDR3 sequence is CASSQGGSWGTDTQYF. The DNA for the CDR3 is TGTGCCAGCAGCCAAGGAGGTAGCTGGGGCACAGATACGCAGTATTTT. The J gene is TRBJ2-3, the V gene TRBV3-1; D remains unclear. CDR3 size: 16 residues. CDR1 and CDR2 (germline): LGHDT, YNNKEL (reference sequence). V was trimmed by 1 base and J by 1 base, leaving 12 bases between them.

The chain recombines TRBV5-1 with TRBJ2-7; 7 bases agree with TRBD2. The germline V gene has CDR1 SGHRS and CDR2 YFSETQ. The CDR3 has 14 residues. Losses at the gene ends were 4 bases for V and 2 bases for J; bases not matched to a gene: 6. The DNA of the CDR3 is TGCGCCAGCAGCAGGGAGGGAAATACCTACGAGCAGTACTTC. It specifies CASSREGNTYEQYF.

In this sample, this clonotype turned up a few times. V is TRBV4-2 and J is TRBJ2-7, with 9 bases aligning to TRBD1. Germline CDR1 and CDR2: LGHNA and YNFKEQ. CDR3 length equals 13 residues. The V and J ends lost 4 bases and 6 bases, in that order; junction bases with no gene match: 4. The DNA of the CDR3 is TGTGCCAGCAGCCGGACAGGGGATGGCGAGCAGTACTTC. This sequence encodes CASSRTGDGEQYF.

For the CDR3, the DNA is TGTGCCAGCAGCCCGCCCCGGACAGGGGCCGGGGAGCTGTTTTTT. It codes for CASSPPRTGAGELFF. This sequence joins TRBV3-1 and TRBJ2-2; TRBD1 agrees at 9 bases. Germline V gives CDR1 LGHDT, CDR2 YNNKEL (reference sequence). This CDR3 is built from 15 residues. Trimming removed 4 bases from V and 6 bases from J; junction bases left unmatched: 6.

This clonotype was detected only a few times. The junction shows a germline mismatch at one end, possibly a read error. The chain links TRBV5-1 to TRBJ2-7; possibly TRBD1 for D (6 bases). Germline values: CDR1 SGHRS, CDR2 YFSETQ. This CDR3 contains 14 residues. CDR3 DNA sequence: TGTGCCAGCAGCTTAACAACAGGGAGCTACGAGCAGTACTTC. The encoded protein is CASSLTTGSYEQYF.

V gene TRBV28 combines with J gene TRBJ2-3; D is ambiguous. The V gene's germline CDR1 is MDHEN and CDR2 SYDVKM. Trimming removed 6 bases at V and 4 bases at J, with 17 bases between. The CDR3 spans 15 residues. CDR3 loop: CASSLPPGPADTQYF. For the CDR3, the DNA is TGTGCCAGCAGCCTCCCCCCGGGTCCCGCAGATACGCAGTATTTT.

The gene calls are TRBV9 and TRBJ2-7; the D is unclear. The CDR3 is 12 amino acids. Trimming took 4 bases from V and 8 from J, leaving 13 bases between them. Per the germline V gene, CDR1 is SGDLS and CDR2 is YYNGEE. In DNA form, the CDR3 reads TGTGCCAGCAGCAACATCGAATCCCAGCAGTACTTC. As protein: CASSNIESQQYF.

The chain uses TRBV7-2 and TRBJ2-2; D gene ambiguous. CDR3 length: 12 amino acids. The V gene lost 3 bases and the J gene lost 6 bases, with 5 bases spanning the gap. Per the germline V gene, CDR1 is SGHTA and CDR2 is FQGNSA. The CDR3 sequence: CASSFYAGELFF. In DNA form, the CDR3 reads TGTGCCAGCAGCTTTTACGCCGGGGAGCTGTTTTTT.

The chain recombines TRBV7-2 with TRBJ2-1, with D unclear. The CDR3 sequence is 13 residues long. V lost 1 base to trimming and J lost 8 bases, with 9 bases between them. Germline values: CDR1 SGHTA, CDR2 FQGNSA. CDR3 sequence reads: CASSLVPRYEQFF. The DNA for the CDR3 is TGTGCCAGCAGCTTAGTCCCTCGGTATGAGCAGTTCTTC.

For the CDR3, the DNA is TGTGCCAGCAGCTTGATCCAGACTTACACCGGGGAGCTGTTTTTT. Protein product: CASSLIQTYTGELFF. The genes are TRBV5-5 and TRBJ2-2; D is undetermined. This CDR3 region has 15 residues. V was trimmed by 1 base and J by 3 bases, leaving 10 bases between them. CDR1 and CDR2 from the germline V gene are SGHKS and YYEKEE (reference sequence).

Here the CDR3 DNA reads TGCGCCAGCAGCTTGGCGCCAGGACAGGGGAGGGGTGAGCAGTTCTTC. It encodes CASSLAPGQGRGEQFF. V and J are TRBV5-1 and TRBJ2-1; 9 nucleotides align to TRBD1. Per germline, CDR1 SGHRS and CDR2 YFSETQ. The CDR3 extends over 16 amino acids. J was trimmed by 9 bases and V by 0 bases; bases with no gene match: 10.

This clonotype showed up just once. The rearrangement joins TRBV21-1 to TRBJ1-3. TRBV21-1 is a known pseudogene. The CDR3 runs 12 residues. This chain's CDR3 is CASRTRLNTIYF. CDR3 in DNA: TGTGCCAGCAGGACCCGTTTGAACACCATATATTTT.

This clonotype was seen a few times. The rearrangement joins TRBV21-1 to TRBJ1-1; the table calls TRBD1, which could not be checked here. TRBV21-1 is a known pseudogene. The CDR3 is made up of 17 amino acids. CDR3 loop: CASSLPEGTTLNTEAFF. CDR3 bases: TGTGCCAGCAGCCTCCCGGAGGGGACAACCTTGAACACTGAAGCTTTCTTT.

The chain is built from TRBV9 and TRBJ2-3; D possibly corresponds to TRBD2 (6 bases). V lost 4 bases and J lost 5, with 14 bases in between. Germline V lookup: CDR1 SGDLS, CDR2 YYNGEE. The CDR3 runs to 14 residues. CDR3 protein: CASSLHPGRDTQYF. CDR3 sequence (DNA): TGTGCCAGCAGCCTCCACCCCGGGAGAGATACGCAGTATTTT.

The chain uses TRBV2 and TRBJ1-1; D is possibly TRBD1 (6 bases). Germline loops: CDR1 SNHLY, CDR2 FYNNEI. V gave up 8 bases and J gave up 4 bases, with 14 bases separating them. This CDR3 region has 13 residues. CDR3 nucleotide sequence: TGTGCCAGCCGCCGACAGGTTAGCACTGAAGCTTTCTTT. Protein product: CASRRQVSTEAFF.

This clonotype was found a few times. The chain joins TRBV6-1 to TRBJ2-1; 12 bases agree with TRBD2. Per the germline V gene, CDR1 is MNHNS and CDR2 is SASEGT. V dropped 8 bases and J dropped 1; count of bases not matched to a gene: 9. The CDR3 totals 17 residues. The CDR3, as DNA: TGTGCCAGCCTCGGCCTAGCGGGGGGGCTTTCCTACAATGAGCAGTTCTTC. It is translated as CASLGLAGGLSYNEQFF.